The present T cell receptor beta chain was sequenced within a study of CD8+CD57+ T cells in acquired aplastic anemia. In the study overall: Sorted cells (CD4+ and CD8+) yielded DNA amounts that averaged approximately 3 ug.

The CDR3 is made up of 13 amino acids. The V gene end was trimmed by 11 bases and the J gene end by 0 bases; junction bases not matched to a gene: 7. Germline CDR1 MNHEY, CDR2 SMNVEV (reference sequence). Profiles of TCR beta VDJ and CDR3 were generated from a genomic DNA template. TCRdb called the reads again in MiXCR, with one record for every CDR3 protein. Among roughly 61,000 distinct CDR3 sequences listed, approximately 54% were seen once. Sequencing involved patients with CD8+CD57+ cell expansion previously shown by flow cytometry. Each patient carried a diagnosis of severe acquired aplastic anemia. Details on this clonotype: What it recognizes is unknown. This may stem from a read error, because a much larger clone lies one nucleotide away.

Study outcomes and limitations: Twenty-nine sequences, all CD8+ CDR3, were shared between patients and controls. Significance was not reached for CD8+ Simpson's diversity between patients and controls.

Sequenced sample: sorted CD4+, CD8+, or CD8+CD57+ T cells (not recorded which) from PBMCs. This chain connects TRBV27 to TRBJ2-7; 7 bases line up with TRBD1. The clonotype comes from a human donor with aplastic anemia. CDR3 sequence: CAGQGQSSYEQYF. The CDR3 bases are TGTGCCGGCCAGGGACAGAGCTCCTACGAGCAGTACTTC.